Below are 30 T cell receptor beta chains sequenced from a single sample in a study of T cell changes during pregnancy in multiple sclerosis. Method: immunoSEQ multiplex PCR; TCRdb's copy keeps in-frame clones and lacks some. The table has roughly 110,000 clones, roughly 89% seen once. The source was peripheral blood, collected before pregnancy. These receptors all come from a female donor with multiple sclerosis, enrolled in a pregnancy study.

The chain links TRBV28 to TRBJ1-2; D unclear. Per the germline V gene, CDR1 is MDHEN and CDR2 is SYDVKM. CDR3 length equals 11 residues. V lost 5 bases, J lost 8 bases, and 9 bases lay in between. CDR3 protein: CASSGSGGYTF. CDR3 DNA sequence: TGTGCCAGCAGTGGCTCAGGAGGCTACACCTTC.

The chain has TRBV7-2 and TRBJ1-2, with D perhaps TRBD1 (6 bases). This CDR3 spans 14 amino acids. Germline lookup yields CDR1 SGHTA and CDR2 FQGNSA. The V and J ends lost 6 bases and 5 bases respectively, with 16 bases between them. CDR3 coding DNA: TGTGCCAGCAGTGCAGTAGGGGGAAGTTATGGCTACACCTTC. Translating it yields CASSAVGGSYGYTF.

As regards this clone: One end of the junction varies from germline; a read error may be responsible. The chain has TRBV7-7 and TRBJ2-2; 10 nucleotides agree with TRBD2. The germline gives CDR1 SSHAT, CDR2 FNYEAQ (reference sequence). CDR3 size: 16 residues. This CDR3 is CASSRELAGVGGELFF. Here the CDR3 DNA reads TGTGCTAGCAGCCGTGAGCTAGCGGGAGTGGGCGGGGAGCTGTTTTTT. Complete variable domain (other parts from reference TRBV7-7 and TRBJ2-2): GAGVSQSPRYKVTKRGQDVTLRCDPISSHATLYWYQQALGQGPEFLTYFNYEAQPDKSGLPSDRFSAERPEGSISTLTIQRTEQRDSAMYRCASSRELAGVGGELFFGEGSRLTVL.

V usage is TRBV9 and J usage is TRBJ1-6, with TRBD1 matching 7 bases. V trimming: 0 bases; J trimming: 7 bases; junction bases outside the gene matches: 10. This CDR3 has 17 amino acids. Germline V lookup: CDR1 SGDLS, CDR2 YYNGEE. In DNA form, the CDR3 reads TGTGCCAGCAGCGTAGAGAAGGGGGCATTGGGGAATTCACCCCTCCACTTT. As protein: CASSVEKGALGNSPLHF.

In DNA, the CDR3 is TGCGCCAGCAGCCCCTACTACAAACAGGGCACTGAAGCTTTCTTT. This gives the protein CASSPYYKQGTEAFF. The chain carries TRBV4-1 and TRBJ1-1; possibly TRBD1 for D (6 bases). Looked up from germline, CDR1 is MGHRA and CDR2 is YSYEKL. Trimming removed 4 bases from V and 4 bases from J, with 16 bases in between. This CDR3 has 15 amino acids.

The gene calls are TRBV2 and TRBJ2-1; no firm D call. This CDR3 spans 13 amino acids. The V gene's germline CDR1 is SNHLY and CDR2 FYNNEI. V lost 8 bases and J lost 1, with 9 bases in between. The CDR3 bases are TGTGCCAGCCTTGCAGGTTCCTACAATGAGCAGTTCTTC. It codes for CASLAGSYNEQFF.

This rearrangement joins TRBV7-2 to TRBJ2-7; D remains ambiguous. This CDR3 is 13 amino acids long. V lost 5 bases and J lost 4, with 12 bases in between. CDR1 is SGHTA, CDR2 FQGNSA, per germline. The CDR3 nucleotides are TGTGCCAGCAGCCCCCCTCCGGTTTACGAGCAGTACTTC. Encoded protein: CASSPPPVYEQYF.

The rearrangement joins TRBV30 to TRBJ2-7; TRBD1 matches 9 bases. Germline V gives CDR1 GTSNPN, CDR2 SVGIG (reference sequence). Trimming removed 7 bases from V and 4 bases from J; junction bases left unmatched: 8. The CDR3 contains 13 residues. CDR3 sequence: CAFREDRGYEQYF. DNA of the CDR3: TGTGCCTTCAGAGAGGACAGGGGTTACGAGCAGTACTTC.

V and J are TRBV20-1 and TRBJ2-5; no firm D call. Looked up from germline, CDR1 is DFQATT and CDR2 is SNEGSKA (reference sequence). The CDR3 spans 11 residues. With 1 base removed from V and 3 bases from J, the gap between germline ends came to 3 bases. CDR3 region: CSARGEETQYF. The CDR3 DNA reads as TGCAGTGCTAGAGGAGAAGAGACCCAGTACTTC.

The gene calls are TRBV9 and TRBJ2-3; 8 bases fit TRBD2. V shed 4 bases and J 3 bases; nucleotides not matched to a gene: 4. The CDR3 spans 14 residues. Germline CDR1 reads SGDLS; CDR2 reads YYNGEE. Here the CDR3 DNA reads TGTGCCAGCAGCCCTCGACTAGCGACAGATACGCAGTATTTT. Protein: CASSPRLATDTQYF.

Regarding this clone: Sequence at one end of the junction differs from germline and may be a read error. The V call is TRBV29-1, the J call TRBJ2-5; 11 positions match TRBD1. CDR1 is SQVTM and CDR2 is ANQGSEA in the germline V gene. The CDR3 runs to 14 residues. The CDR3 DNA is TGCAGCGTTTATTCCCCGGGACAGGGGGACTTAGGTGACTTC. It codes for CSVYSPGQGDLGDF. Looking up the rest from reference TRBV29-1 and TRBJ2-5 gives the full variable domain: SAVISQKPSRDICQRGTSLTIQCQVDSQVTMMFWYRQQPGQSLTLIATANQGSEATYESGFVIDKFPISRPNLTFSTLTVSNMSPEDSSIYLCSVYSPGQGDLGDFGPGTRLLVL.

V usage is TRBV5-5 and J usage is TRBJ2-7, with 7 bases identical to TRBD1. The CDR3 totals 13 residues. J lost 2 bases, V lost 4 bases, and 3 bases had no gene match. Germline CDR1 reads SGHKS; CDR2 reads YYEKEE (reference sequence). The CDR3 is CASSQGTAYEQYF. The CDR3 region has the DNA TGTGCCAGCAGCCAGGGGACAGCCTACGAGCAGTACTTC.

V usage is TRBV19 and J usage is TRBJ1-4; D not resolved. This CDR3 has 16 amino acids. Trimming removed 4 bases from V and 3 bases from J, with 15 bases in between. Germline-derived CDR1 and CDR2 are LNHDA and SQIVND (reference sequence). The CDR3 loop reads CASSTPGRGANEKLFF. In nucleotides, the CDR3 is TGTGCCAGTAGTACCCCAGGACGGGGAGCTAATGAAAAACTGTTTTTT.

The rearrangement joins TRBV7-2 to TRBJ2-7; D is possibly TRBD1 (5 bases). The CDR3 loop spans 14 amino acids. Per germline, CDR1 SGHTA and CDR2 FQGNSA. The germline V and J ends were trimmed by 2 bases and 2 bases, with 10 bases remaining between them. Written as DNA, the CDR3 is TGTGCCAGCAGCTTAACCCTGGACACCTACGAGCAGTACTTC. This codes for CASSLTLDTYEQYF.

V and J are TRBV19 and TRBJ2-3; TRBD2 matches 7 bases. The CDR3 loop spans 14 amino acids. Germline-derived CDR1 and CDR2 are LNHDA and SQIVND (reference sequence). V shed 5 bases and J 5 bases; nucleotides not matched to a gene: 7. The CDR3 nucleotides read TGTGCCAGTAGTGAAGGGGTAGCGGGAGATACGCAGTATTTT. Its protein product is CASSEGVAGDTQYF.

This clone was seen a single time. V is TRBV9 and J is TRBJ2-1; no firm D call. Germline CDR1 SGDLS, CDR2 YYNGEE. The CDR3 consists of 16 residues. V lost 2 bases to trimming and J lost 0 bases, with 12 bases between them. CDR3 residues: CASSVRGGDSYNEQFF. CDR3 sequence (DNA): TGTGCCAGCAGCGTTCGTGGCGGAGACTCCTACAATGAGCAGTTCTTC.

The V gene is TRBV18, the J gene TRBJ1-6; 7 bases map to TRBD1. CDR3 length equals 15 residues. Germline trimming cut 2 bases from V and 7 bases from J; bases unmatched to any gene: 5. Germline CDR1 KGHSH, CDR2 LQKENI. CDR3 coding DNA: TGTGCCAGCTCACCATCCGGACAGGTCAATTCACCCCTCCACTTT. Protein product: CASSPSGQVNSPLHF.

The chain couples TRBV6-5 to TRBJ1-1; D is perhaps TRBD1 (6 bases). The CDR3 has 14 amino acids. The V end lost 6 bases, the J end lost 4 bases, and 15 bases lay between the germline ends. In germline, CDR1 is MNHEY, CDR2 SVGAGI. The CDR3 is CASSLGQLGTEAFF. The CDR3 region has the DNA TGTGCCAGCAGCCTCGGACAGCTAGGCACTGAAGCTTTCTTT.

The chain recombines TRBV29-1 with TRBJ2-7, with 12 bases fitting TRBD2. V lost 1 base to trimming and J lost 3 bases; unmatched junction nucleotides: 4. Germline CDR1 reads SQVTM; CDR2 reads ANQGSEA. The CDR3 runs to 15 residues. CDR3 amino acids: CSVEGTSGGHYEQYF. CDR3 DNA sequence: TGCAGCGTTGAAGGAACTAGCGGGGGGCACTACGAGCAGTACTTC.

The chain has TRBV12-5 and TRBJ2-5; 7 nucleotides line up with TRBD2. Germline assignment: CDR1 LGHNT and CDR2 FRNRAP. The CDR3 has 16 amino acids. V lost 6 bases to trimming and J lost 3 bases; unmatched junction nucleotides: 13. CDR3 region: CASGLPGGRDKETQYF. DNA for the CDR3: TGTGCTAGTGGGCTCCCTGGGGGGAGGGATAAAGAGACCCAGTACTTC. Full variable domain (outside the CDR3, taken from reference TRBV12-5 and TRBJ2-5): DARVTQTPRHKVTEMGQEVTMRCQPILGHNTVFWYRQTMMQGLELLAYFRNRAPLDDSGMPKDRFSAEMPDATLATLKIQPSEPRDSAVYFCASGLPGGRDKETQYFGPGTRLLVL.

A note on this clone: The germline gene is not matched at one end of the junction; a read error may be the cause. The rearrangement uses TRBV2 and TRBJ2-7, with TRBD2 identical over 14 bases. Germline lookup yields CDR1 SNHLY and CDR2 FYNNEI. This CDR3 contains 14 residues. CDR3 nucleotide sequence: TGTGCCAGCTTAGCCCGACTAGCGGGAGGGCTGTTCAACTTC. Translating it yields CASLARLAGGLFNF.

The CDR3 DNA sequence: TGTGCCAGCAGGGCCTATGACAGCTCCTACAATGAGCAGTTCTTC. Protein sequence: CASRAYDSSYNEQFF. The rearrangement links TRBV28 to TRBJ2-1, with D possibly TRBD1 on 5 matching bases. Trimming took off 6 bases at V and 0 bases at J, with 12 bases between the two ends. The CDR3 length is 15 residues. Germline lookup yields CDR1 MDHEN and CDR2 SYDVKM.

CDR3 DNA: TGTGCCAGCAGCCAAATCGGGGGGGCCTACGAGCAGTACTTC. Protein product: CASSQIGGAYEQYF. V gene TRBV7-2 combines with J gene TRBJ2-7, with 8 bases that match TRBD2. V was pared by 5 bases and J by 2 bases, with 5 bases of the junction left unmatched. The CDR3 sequence is 14 residues long. Germline loops: CDR1 SGHTA, CDR2 FQGNSA. Looking up the rest from reference TRBV7-2 and TRBJ2-7 gives the full variable domain: GAGVSQSPSNKVTEKGKDVELRCDPISGHTALYWYRQSLGQGLEFLIYFQGNSAPDKSGLPSDRFSAERTGGSVSTLTIQRTQQEDSAVYLCASSQIGGAYEQYFGPGTRLTVT.

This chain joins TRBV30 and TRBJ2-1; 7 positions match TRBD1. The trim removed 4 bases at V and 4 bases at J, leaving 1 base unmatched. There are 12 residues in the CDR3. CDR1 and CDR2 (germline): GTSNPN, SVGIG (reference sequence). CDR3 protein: CAWKTGYNEQFF. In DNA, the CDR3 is TGTGCCTGGAAGACAGGGTACAATGAGCAGTTCTTC.

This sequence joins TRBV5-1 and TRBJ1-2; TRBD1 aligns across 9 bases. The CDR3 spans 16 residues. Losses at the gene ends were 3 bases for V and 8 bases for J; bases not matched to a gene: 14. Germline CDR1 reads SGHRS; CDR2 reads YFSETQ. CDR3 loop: CASSWGDRDGSEGYTF. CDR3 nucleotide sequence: TGCGCCAGCAGCTGGGGGGACAGGGACGGTTCGGAAGGCTACACCTTC.

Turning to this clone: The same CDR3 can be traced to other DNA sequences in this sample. The DNA for the CDR3 is TGTGCCAGCTCACCACAGGGGGCCGATTCACCCCTCCACTTT. This sequence encodes CASSPQGADSPLHF. The chain couples TRBV18 to TRBJ1-6; TRBD1 agrees at 7 bases. This CDR3 comprises 14 residues. V was clipped by 1 base and J by 8 bases; unmatched bases: 2. Per the germline V gene, CDR1 is KGHSH and CDR2 is LQKENI.

CDR3 loop: CASSGSLLAETYNEQFF. Here the CDR3 DNA reads TGCGCCAGCAGCGGCTCCCTACTAGCGGAAACCTACAATGAGCAGTTCTTC. This chain links TRBV5-1 with TRBJ2-1; 8 bases agree with TRBD2. Trimming at V came to 4 bases and at J to 2 bases, leaving 11 bases not matched to a gene. Germline-derived CDR1 and CDR2 are SGHRS and YFSETQ. The CDR3 loop spans 17 amino acids.

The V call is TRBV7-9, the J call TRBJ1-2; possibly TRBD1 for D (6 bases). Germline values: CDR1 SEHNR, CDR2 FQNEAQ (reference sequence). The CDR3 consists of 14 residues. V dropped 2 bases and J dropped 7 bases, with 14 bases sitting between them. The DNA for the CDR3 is TGTGCCAGCAGCTTATACAGGGAAGTCGGTGGCTACACCTTC. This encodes CASSLYREVGGYTF.

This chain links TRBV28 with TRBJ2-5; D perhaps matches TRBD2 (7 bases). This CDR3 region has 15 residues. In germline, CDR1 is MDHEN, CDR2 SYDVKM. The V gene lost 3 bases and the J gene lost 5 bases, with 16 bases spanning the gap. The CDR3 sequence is CASSLGGQGWETQYF. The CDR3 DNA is TGTGCCAGCAGTTTGGGGGGGCAGGGGTGGGAGACCCAGTACTTC.

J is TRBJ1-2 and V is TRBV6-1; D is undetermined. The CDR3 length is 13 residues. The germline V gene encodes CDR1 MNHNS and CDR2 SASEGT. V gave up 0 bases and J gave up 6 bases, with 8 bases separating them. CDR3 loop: CASSEAGRHGYTF. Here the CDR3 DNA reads TGTGCCAGCAGTGAAGCAGGGAGGCATGGCTACACCTTC.